This entry lists 17 T cell receptor beta chains sequenced from one sample in a study of human T cells and chemical hapten exposure (dated by TCRdb to the early 2020s). Library preparation employed RACE. Data came from a NextSeq 500. The raw public reads went through TCRdb reprocessing: fastp at Q25, MiXCR clone calling, in-frame beta chains kept. Merged by CDR3 protein, the rows form single entries marked with the most common genes and DNA. In all, the sample holds about 85,000 distinct CDR3 sequences, and 7.5% to 9.5% of those were seen once. The ten largest clones add up to roughly 2.6% of the sample. What this sample's time point label stands for: pre-sensitization, week 0. What this sample's treatment or condition label stands for: therapeutic diphenylcyclopropenone sensitization with weekly scalp DPC. The input for sequencing was whole blood, taken in connection with sensitization to the hapten diphenylcyclopropenone (DPC). The source is a man aged 35 to 55 with alopecia areata. Some clones in this sample may be carry-over from other donors' samples.

In its sample, this clonotype was seen a few times. The chain is built from TRBV12-3 or TRBV12-4 and TRBJ1-5, with unresolved D. CDR3 length: 15 residues. The V end was cut by 0 bases, the J end by 7 bases, with 13 bases between. Written as DNA, the CDR3 is TGTGCCAGCAGTTTAGCATTGAGGGCAGGCCAGCCCCAGCATTTT. This encodes CASSLALRAGQPQHF.

The genes are TRBV6-2 or TRBV6-3 and TRBJ2-1; TRBD1 might be the D (10 bases). This CDR3 has 23 amino acids. CDR1 is MNHEY and CDR2 is SVGEGT in the germline V gene. The V and J ends lost 6 bases and 7 bases respectively, with 43 bases between them. CDR3 amino acids: CASSDRRTGGGIAGAPLGNEQFF. The CDR3 bases are TGTGCCAGCAGCGACAGGAGGACAGGGGGTGGAATAGCGGGAGCCCCACTTGGAAATGAGCAGTTCTTC.

V is TRBV5-1 and J is TRBJ2-3; D gene ambiguous. Germline V gene sequence: CDR1 SGHRS, CDR2 YFSETQ. The CDR3 is 15 amino acids. Deletions cut 2 bases from V and 0 bases from J, with 10 bases between. CDR3 amino acids: CASSLSAASTDTQYF. Here the CDR3 DNA reads TGCGCCAGCAGCTTATCCGCGGCCAGCACAGATACGCAGTATTTT.

This clonotype was counted at least ten times. This chain connects TRBV6-5 to TRBJ1-4; D uncertain. The V gene's germline CDR1 is MNHEY and CDR2 SVGAGI. V dropped 2 bases and J dropped 7 bases, with 14 bases sitting between them. The CDR3 is 15 residues long. The CDR3 sequence: CASSYIQAVSEKLFF. The CDR3 bases are TGTGCCAGCAGTTACATCCAGGCAGTTAGTGAAAAACTGTTTTTT.

This clonotype was detected ten times or more. The chain uses TRBV7-2 and TRBJ2-3; D uncertain. Germline V gene lookup returns CDR1 SGHTA and CDR2 FQGNSA. Trimming removed 2 bases from V and 6 bases from J, with 6 bases in between. This CDR3 is built from 12 residues. The CDR3: CASSLYGDTQYF. CDR3 sequence (DNA): TGTGCCAGCAGCTTATATGGCGATACGCAGTATTTT.

This clonotype showed up many times. The rearrangement joins TRBV28 to TRBJ1-5, with D hard to call. Trimming removed 3 bases from V and 4 bases from J, with 10 bases in between. The CDR3 covers 14 residues. Looked up from germline, CDR1 is MDHEN and CDR2 is SYDVKM. In DNA, the CDR3 is TGTGCCAGCAGTTTCGGGCAGATGAATCAGCCCCAGCATTTT. Amino acid sequence: CASSFGQMNQPQHF.

This clonotype was seen a handful of times. In nucleotides, the CDR3 is TGTGCCAGCAGCGAACTGTACACCGGGGAGCTGTTTTTT. Translating it yields CASSELYTGELFF. The chain couples TRBV7-9 to TRBJ2-2, with D unresolved. Trimming shortened V by 5 bases and J by 3 bases, and 7 bases separated the two germline ends. CDR3 length: 13 amino acids. CDR1 is SEHNR, CDR2 FQNEAQ, per germline (reference sequence). Complete variable domain (other parts from reference TRBV7-9 and TRBJ2-2): DTGVSQNPRHKITKRGQNVTFRCDPISEHNRLYWYRQTLGQGPEFLTYFQNEAQLEKSRLLSDRFSAERPKGSFSTLEIQRTEQGDSAMYLCASSELYTGELFFGEGSRLTVL.

This clonotype came up once. V and J are TRBV4-3 and TRBJ1-6; TRBD1 aligns across 7 bases. Germline CDR1 LGHNA, CDR2 YSLEER. After removal of 0 bases from V and 13 bases from J, the junction contained 3 bases not matched to a gene. The length of the CDR3 is 13 residues. CDR3 sequence: CASSQERGLPLHF. Written as DNA, the CDR3 is TGCGCCAGCAGCCAAGAAAGGGGGCTCCCCCTCCACTTT.

This clonotype was seen a few times. The chain employs TRBV4-2 and TRBJ2-3, with 11 bases matching TRBD2. CDR1 LGHNA and CDR2 YNFKEQ come from the germline V gene. V was pared by 4 bases and J by 4 bases, with 16 bases of the junction left unmatched. The CDR3 totals 19 residues. Here the CDR3 reads CASSRTQRVSSGRPDTQYF. The CDR3 DNA is TGTGCCAGCAGCCGCACACAACGGGTTTCTAGCGGGAGGCCAGATACGCAGTATTTT.

Ten or more counts support this clonotype. V usage is TRBV7-8 and J usage is TRBJ2-1, with TRBD2 as a possible D gene (5 bases). The germline V and J ends were trimmed by 3 bases and 2 bases, with 11 bases remaining between them. The CDR3 totals 15 residues. Looked up from germline, CDR1 is SGHVS and CDR2 is FQNEAQ. CDR3: CASSFGSNPYNEQFF. DNA of the CDR3: TGTGCCAGCAGCTTTGGGAGTAACCCCTACAATGAGCAGTTCTTC.

This clonotype was seen a handful of times. The chain recombines TRBV20-1 with TRBJ2-4; TRBD1 matches 8 bases. V dropped 5 bases and J dropped 0; count of bases not matched to a gene: 6. Germline assignment: CDR1 DFQATT and CDR2 SNEGSKA (reference sequence). CDR3 length: 15 residues. The CDR3 DNA reads TGCAGTGCTTCCGGGACAGGTCTAGCCAAAAACATTCAGTACTTC. Its protein product is CSASGTGLAKNIQYF.

On this clonotype: Likely a read error: the CDR3 ends without its conserved phenylalanine or tryptophan. As DNA, the CDR3 is TGTGCCAGCAGCTTACCCCGACAGACCCAAGAGACCCAGTACTCC. Encoded protein: CASSLPRQTQETQYS. V gene TRBV7-9 combines with J gene TRBJ2-5; perhaps TRBD1 as D (5 bases). The CDR3 totals 15 residues. From germline, CDR1 is SEHNR and CDR2 FQNEAQ (reference sequence). With 2 bases removed from V and 1 base from J, the gap between germline ends came to 11 bases.

There are many counts of this clonotype. This chain joins TRBV12-3 or TRBV12-4 and TRBJ1-5; tentatively, D is TRBD1 (5 bases). Trimming removed 3 bases at V and 2 bases at J, with 17 bases between. This CDR3 comprises 17 residues. The CDR3 DNA reads TGTGCCAGCAGTTTGGGGGACGCAGGATTCGGCAATCAGCCCCAGCATTTT. Translated, it gives CASSLGDAGFGNQPQHF.

This clonotype was observed a handful of times. The chain is built from TRBV6-6 and TRBJ2-7; 7 bases map to TRBD2. CDR3 length equals 13 residues. V was clipped by 4 bases and J by 7 bases; unmatched bases: 7. CDR1 is MNHNY and CDR2 is SVGAGI in the germline V gene (reference sequence). CDR3 amino acids: CASSFPPGREQYF. The CDR3 DNA sequence: TGTGCCAGCAGTTTCCCCCCCGGGAGGGAGCAGTACTTC.

This clonotype was detected a few times. V gene TRBV6-2 or TRBV6-3 combines with J gene TRBJ1-1; maybe TRBD1 (6 bases). Trimming took off 0 bases at V and 1 base at J, with 6 bases between the two ends. Germline V gene lookup returns CDR1 MNHEY and CDR2 SVGEGT. The length of the CDR3 is 14 residues. CDR3 protein: CASSYSTGNTEAFF. CDR3 nucleotides: TGTGCCAGCAGTTACTCGACAGGGAACACTGAAGCTTTCTTT.

This clonotype appeared many times. The chain is built from TRBV5-1 and TRBJ2-7; TRBD1 matches at 10 bases. CDR1 and CDR2 (germline): SGHRS, YFSETQ. With 4 bases clipped from V and 4 bases from J, the junction kept 5 bases outside the gene matches. The CDR3 contains 14 residues. As DNA, the CDR3 is TGCGCCAGCAGCGCCGGGACAGGGGTTTACGAGCAGTACTTC. It yields the protein CASSAGTGVYEQYF.

This clonotype appeared a few times. The chain carries TRBV18 and TRBJ2-3; 14 positions agree with TRBD2. CDR3 size: 19 residues. The V gene end was trimmed by 3 bases and the J gene end by 0 bases; junction bases not matched to a gene: 8. Germline V gene sequence: CDR1 KGHSH, CDR2 LQKENI. The CDR3 reads CASSPGTSGSIESTDTQYF. The CDR3 DNA is TGTGCCAGCTCACCTGGGACTAGCGGGAGTATCGAGAGCACAGATACGCAGTATTTT.